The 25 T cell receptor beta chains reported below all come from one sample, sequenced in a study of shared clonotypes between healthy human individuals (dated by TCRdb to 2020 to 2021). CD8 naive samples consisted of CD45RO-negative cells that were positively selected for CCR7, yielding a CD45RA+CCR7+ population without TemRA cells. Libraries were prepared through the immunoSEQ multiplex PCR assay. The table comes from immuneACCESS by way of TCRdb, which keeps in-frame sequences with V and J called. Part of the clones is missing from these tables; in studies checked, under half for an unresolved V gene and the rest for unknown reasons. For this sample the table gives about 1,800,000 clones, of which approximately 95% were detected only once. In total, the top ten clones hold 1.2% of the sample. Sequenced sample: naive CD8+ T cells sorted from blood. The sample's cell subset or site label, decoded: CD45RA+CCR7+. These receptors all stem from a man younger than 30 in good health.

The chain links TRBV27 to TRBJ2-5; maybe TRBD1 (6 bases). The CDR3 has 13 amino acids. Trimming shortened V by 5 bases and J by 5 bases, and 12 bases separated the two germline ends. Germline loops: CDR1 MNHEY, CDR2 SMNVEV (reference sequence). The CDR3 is CASSNRDGETQYF. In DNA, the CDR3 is TGTGCCAGCAGTAACAGGGACGGGGAGACCCAGTACTTC.

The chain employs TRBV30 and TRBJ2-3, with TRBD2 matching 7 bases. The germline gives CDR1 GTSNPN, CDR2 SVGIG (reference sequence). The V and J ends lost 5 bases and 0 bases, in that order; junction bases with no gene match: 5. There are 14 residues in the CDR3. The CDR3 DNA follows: TGTGCCTGGCAAGCGGGACTTAGCACAGATACGCAGTATTTT. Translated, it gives CAWQAGLSTDTQYF. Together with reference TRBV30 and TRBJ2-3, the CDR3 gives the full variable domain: SQTIHQWPATLVQPVGSPLSLECTVEGTSNPNLYWYRQAAGRGLQLLFYSVGIGQISSEVPQNLSASRPQDRQFILSSKKLLLSDSGFYLCAWQAGLSTDTQYFGPGTRLTVL.

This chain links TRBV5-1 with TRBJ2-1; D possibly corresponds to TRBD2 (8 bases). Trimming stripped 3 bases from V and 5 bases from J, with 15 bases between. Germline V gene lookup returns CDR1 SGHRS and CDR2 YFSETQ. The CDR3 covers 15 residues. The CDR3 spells CASSSSGGGHNEQFF. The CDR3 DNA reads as TGCGCCAGCAGCTCCTCGGGAGGGGGCCACAATGAGCAGTTCTTC.

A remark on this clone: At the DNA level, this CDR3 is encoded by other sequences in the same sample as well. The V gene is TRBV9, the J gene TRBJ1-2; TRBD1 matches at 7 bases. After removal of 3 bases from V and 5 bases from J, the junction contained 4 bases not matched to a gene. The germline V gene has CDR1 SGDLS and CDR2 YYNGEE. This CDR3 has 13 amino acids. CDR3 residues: CASSAGTAYGYTF. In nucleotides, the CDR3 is TGTGCCAGCAGCGCCGGGACAGCGTATGGCTACACCTTC.

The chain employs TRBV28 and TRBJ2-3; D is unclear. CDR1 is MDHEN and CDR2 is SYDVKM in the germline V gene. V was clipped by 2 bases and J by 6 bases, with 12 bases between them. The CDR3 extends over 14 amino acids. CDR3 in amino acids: CASSLNGPVDTQYF. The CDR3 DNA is TGTGCCAGCAGTTTAAACGGACCGGTGGATACGCAGTATTTT.

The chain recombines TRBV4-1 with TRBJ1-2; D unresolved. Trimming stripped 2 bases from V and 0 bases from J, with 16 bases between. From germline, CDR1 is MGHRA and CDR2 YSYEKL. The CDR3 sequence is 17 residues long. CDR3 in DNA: TGCGCCAGCAGCCAACTTAGAGGGAGTCCGTCTAACTATGGCTACACCTTC. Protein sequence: CASSQLRGSPSNYGYTF.

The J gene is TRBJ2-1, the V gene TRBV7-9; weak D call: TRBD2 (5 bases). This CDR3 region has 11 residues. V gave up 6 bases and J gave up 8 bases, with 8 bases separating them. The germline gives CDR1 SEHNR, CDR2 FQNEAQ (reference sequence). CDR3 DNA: TGTGCCAGCAGTTTGGAGGATGAGCAGTTCTTC. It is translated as CASSLEDEQFF.

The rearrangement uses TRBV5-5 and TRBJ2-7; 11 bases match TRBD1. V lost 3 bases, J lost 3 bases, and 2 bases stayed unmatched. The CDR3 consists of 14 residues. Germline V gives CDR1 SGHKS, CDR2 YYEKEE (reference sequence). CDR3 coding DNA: TGTGCCAGCAGCTGGGACAGGGGGGACTACGAGCAGTACTTC. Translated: CASSWDRGDYEQYF.

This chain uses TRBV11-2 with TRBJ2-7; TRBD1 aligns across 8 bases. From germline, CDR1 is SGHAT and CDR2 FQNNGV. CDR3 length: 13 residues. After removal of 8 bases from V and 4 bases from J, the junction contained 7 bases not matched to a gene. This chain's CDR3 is CASAIRGPYEQYF. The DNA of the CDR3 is TGTGCCAGCGCCATCAGGGGGCCTTACGAGCAGTACTTC.

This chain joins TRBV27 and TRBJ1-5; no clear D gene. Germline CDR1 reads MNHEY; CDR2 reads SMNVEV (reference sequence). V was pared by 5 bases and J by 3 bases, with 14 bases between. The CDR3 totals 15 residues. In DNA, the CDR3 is TGTGCCAGCAGTCCCCTTGGAGGGTACAATCAGCCCCAGCATTTT. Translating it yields CASSPLGGYNQPQHF.

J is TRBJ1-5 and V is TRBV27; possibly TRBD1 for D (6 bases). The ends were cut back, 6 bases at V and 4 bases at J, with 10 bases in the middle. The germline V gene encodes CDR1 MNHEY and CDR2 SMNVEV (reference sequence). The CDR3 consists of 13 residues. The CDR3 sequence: CASSQDRNQPQHF. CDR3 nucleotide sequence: TGTGCCAGCAGCCAGGACAGAAATCAGCCCCAGCATTTT.

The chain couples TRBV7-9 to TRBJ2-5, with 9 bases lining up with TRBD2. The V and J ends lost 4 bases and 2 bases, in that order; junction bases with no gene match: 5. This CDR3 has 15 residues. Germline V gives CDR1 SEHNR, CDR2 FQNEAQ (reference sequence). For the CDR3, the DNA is TGTGCCAGCAGCTCTTTAGCGGGGGAACAAGAGACCCAGTACTTC. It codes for CASSSLAGEQETQYF.

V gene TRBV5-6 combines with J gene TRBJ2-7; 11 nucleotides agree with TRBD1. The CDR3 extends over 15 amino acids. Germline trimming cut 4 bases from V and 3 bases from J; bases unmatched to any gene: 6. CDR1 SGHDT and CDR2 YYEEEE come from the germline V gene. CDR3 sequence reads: CASSIGTGGFYEQYF. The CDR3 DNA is TGTGCCAGCAGCATAGGGACAGGGGGATTCTACGAGCAGTACTTC.

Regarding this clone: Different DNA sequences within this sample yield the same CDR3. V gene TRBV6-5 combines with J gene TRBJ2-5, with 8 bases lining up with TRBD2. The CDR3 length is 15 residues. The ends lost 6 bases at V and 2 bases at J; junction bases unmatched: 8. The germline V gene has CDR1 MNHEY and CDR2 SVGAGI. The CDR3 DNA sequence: TGTGCCAGCAGCCCCGGGACTAGTGTTCAAGAGACCCAGTACTTC. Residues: CASSPGTSVQETQYF.

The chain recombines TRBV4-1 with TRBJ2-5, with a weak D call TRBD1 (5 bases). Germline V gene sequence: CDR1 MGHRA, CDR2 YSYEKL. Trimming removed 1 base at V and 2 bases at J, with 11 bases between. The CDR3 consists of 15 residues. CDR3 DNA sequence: TGCGCCAGCAGCCAAGTAATCCAGGGACAAGAGACCCAGTACTTC. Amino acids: CASSQVIQGQETQYF.

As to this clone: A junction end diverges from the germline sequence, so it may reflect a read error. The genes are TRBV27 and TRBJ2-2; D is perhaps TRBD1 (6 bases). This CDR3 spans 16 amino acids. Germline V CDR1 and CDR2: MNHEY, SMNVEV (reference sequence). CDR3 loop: CASSFGATGSAGVLFF. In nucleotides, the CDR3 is TGTGCCAGCAGTTTTGGGGCAACAGGGTCCGCTGGGGTGCTGTTTTTT.

CDR3 in DNA: TGCGCCAGCAGCCAAGCCTTAGCCTCCGGGGAGCTGTTTTTT. Encoded protein: CASSQALASGELFF. The V call is TRBV4-3, the J call TRBJ2-2; D is ambiguous. CDR1 and CDR2 (germline): LGHNA, YSLEER. The ends were cut back, 1 base at V and 6 bases at J, with 9 bases in the middle. CDR3 size: 14 residues.

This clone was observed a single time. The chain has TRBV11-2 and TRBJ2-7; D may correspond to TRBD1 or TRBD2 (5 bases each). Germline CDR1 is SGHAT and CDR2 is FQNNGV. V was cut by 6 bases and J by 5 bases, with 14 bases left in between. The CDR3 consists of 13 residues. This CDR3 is CASSLGVGNEQYF. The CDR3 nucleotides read TGTGCCAGCAGTCTGGGGGTCGGGAACGAGCAGTACTTC.

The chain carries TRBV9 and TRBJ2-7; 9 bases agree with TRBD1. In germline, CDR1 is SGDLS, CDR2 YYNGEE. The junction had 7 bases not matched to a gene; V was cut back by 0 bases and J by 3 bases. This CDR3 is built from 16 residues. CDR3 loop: CASSVAGTGTVYEQYF. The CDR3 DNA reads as TGTGCCAGCAGCGTAGCTGGGACAGGGACGGTCTACGAGCAGTACTTC.

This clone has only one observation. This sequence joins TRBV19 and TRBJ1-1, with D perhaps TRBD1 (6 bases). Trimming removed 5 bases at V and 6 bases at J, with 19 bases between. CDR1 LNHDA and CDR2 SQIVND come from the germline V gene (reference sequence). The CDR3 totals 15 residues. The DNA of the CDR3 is TGTGCCAGTAGTTACCAACTATTACAGGGACCTGAAGCTTTCTTT. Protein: CASSYQLLQGPEAFF.

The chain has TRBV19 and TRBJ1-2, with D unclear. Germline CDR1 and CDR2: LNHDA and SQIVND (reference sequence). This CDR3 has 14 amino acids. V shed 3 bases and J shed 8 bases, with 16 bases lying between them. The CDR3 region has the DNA TGTGCCAGTAGTATCAACAGCCCGGAGATCGGCTACACCTTC. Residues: CASSINSPEIGYTF.

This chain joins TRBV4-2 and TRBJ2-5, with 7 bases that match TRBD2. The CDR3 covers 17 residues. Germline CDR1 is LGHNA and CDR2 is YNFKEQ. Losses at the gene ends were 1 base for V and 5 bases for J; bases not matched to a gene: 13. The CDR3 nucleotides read TGTGCCAGCAGCCAAGTGACCAGCGGGGAAGATCGGGAGACCCAGTACTTC. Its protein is CASSQVTSGEDRETQYF.

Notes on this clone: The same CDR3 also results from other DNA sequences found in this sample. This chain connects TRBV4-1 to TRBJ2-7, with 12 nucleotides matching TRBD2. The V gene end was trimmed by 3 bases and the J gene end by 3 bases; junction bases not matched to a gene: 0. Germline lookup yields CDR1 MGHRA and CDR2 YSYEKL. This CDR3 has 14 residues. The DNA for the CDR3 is TGCGCCAGCAGCCAGACTAGCGGGGGCTACGAGCAGTACTTC. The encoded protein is CASSQTSGGYEQYF.

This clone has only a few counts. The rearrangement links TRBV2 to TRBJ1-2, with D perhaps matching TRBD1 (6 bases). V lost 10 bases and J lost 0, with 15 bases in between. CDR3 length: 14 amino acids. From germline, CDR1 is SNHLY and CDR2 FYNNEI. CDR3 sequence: CATLDRLANYGYTF. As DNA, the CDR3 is TGTGCCACCTTAGACAGGTTAGCTAACTATGGCTACACCTTC.

CDR3 protein: CASSQPERGATDTQYF. The CDR3 bases are TGCGCCAGCAGCCAACCGGAGCGGGGGGCCACAGATACGCAGTATTTT. The chain couples TRBV4-1 to TRBJ2-3; 9 bases agree with TRBD2. The CDR3 is made up of 16 amino acids. V was pared by 2 bases and J by 2 bases, with 5 bases of the junction left unmatched. From germline, CDR1 is MGHRA and CDR2 YSYEKL.